A selection of T cell receptor beta chains follows, all from one sample in a study of blood T cell repertoires in COVID-19. Measured with immunoSEQ multiplex PCR; TCRdb has only the in-frame clones, and not every one. Of around 210,000 clones in the sample, 85% were seen once. The sample was peripheral blood. The receptors originated from a man aged 50-59 years with COVID-19, enrolled during active disease. Each CDR3 is given with its conserved first and last residue. The D gene is left open where the match is weak. Clone sizes are given selectively: once, few, many, or a class where the clone is expanded.

cdr3_aa,cdr3_nt,clone_size,d_call,v_call,j_call
CASSIGTGGSSGNTIYF,TGCGCCAGCAGCATAGGGACAGGGGGGAGCTCTGGAAACACCATATATTTT,NA,TRBD1,TRBV5-1,TRBJ1-3
CASRDREYYGYTF,TGTGCCAGCCGGGACAGGGAATACTATGGCTACACCTTC,NA,TRBD1,TRBV2,TRBJ1-2
CASSPSLFGGRTDTQYF,TGTGCCAGCAGTCCCTCTCTGTTCGGGGGGAGGACAGATACGCAGTATTTT,NA,TRBD2,TRBV6-6,TRBJ2-3
CASSSQETQYF,TGCGCCAGCAGCTCGCAAGAGACCCAGTACTTC,few,NA,TRBV5-1,TRBJ2-5
CASSHITGGLANEQFF,TGTGCCAGCAGCCACATAACGGGGGGGCTAGCTAATGAGCAGTTCTTC,NA,TRBD2,TRBV9,TRBJ2-1
CASSQDTGIYEQYF,TGCGCCAGCAGCCAAGATACAGGGATCTACGAGCAGTACTTC,few,NA,TRBV4-1,TRBJ2-7
CASSPRGGSPNYNEQFF,TGTGCCAGCTCACCACGGGGGGGATCCCCTAACTACAATGAGCAGTTCTTC,NA,TRBD2,TRBV18,TRBJ2-1
CASSLAPSGGQETQYF,TGCGCCAGCAGCTTGGCTCCTAGCGGGGGCCAAGAGACCCAGTACTTC,NA,TRBD2,TRBV5-1,TRBJ2-5
CASSLALSSGANVLTF,TGTGCCAGCAGCTTAGCCTTGAGCTCTGGGGCCAACGTCCTGACTTTC,NA,NA,TRBV7-8,TRBJ2-6
CASSLVAGGPEQFF,TGTGCCAGCAGCTTAGTTGCGGGGGGGCCTGAGCAGTTCTTC,NA,TRBD2,TRBV7-9,TRBJ2-1
CASSVGLAGGFDQFF,TGTGCCAGCAGCGTAGGGCTAGCGGGGGGCTTTGATCAGTTCTTC,NA,TRBD2,TRBV9,TRBJ2-1
CASSLTQGWTEAFF,TGTGCCAGCAGCTTGACTCAGGGATGGACTGAAGCTTTCTTT,NA,NA,TRBV7-9,TRBJ1-1
CASSVGQGGSQPQHF,TGTGCCAGCAGCGTCGGACAGGGCGGGAGTCAGCCCCAGCATTTT,NA,TRBD1,TRBV9,TRBJ1-5
CASSPPGRGHEQYF,TGTGCCAGCAGCCCTCCCGGGAGGGGACACGAGCAGTACTTC,NA,TRBD2,TRBV7-9,TRBJ2-7
CASSLRLAGRTGELFF,TGTGCCAGCAGTTTAAGGCTAGCGGGGCGTACCGGGGAGCTGTTTTTT,once,TRBD2,TRBV28,TRBJ2-2
CASSFAGNGNTEAFF,TGTGCCAGCTCCTTTGCGGGTAACGGGAACACTGAAGCTTTCTTT,NA,NA,TRBV18,TRBJ1-1
CASRIRGYSNQPQHF,TGTGCCAGCAGGATACGGGGATATAGCAATCAGCCCCAGCATTTT,NA,NA,TRBV28,TRBJ1-5
CASSLRDIGSYGYTF,TGCGCCAGCAGCTTGCGGGACATCGGATCATATGGCTACACCTTC,NA,NA,TRBV5-1,TRBJ1-2
CASSRWVDSDYGYTF,TGTGCCAGCAGTCGCTGGGTCGACAGCGATTATGGCTACACCTTC,NA,NA,TRBV27,TRBJ1-2
CSARSDRAFF,TGCAGTGCTAGAAGTGACAGGGCTTTCTTT,NA,NA,TRBV20-1,TRBJ1-1
CASSYAGRAGNQPQHF,TGTGCCAGCAGTTACGCCGGGAGGGCTGGCAATCAGCCCCAGCATTTT,NA,NA,TRBV6-2/TRBV6-3,TRBJ1-5
CASSRDYNEQFF,TGTGCCAGCAGTCGGGACTACAATGAGCAGTTCTTC,NA,NA,TRBV5-4,TRBJ2-1
CASSLMISGAGELFF,TGTGCCAGCAGCTTAATGATCTCAGGGGCCGGGGAGCTGTTTTTT,few,NA,TRBV11-2,TRBJ2-2